This T cell receptor beta chain was recovered during a study of CD8 T cells in ankylosing spondylitis. Notes on the study in general: Roughly eight highly homologous variants formed a TCR beta motif that appeared characteristic of ankylosing spondylitis blood. Peripheral blood held disease-linked clones only at relatively low frequency, and these were CD8+.

Germline values: CDR1 SGHVS, CDR2 FNYEAQ. The CDR3 covers 15 residues. Trimming removed 4 bases from V and 4 bases from J, with 14 bases in between. This clonotype was picked up a small number of times. Its antigen is not known. One entry per CDR3 protein, called by TCRdb with MiXCR from the 5' RACE reads. Among approximately 520,000 distinct CDR3 sequences, roughly 5% were seen once, and the ten largest hold around 3.5%. This chain joins TRBV7-6 and TRBJ1-3; D might be TRBD1 (5 bases). The sequence was obtained from a male donor with ankylosing spondylitis. The sequenced sample consisted of blood, either unsorted or a sorted T cell fraction (not recorded which). The CDR3 DNA reads TGTGCCAGCAGCTCCCGGGACGGCGAAGGAAACACCATATATTTT. Translated: CASSSRDGEGNTIYF.